The 5 T cell receptor beta chains in this list originate from one sample, sequenced in a study of OX40 agonist ivuxolimab in advanced cancers. Sequenced by immunoSEQ multiplex PCR; TCRdb stores in-frame clones only, minus some. The data show 99,000 or so clones, roughly 94% seen once. Specimen: CD4+ or CD8+ T cells sorted from blood, collected in a trial of the OX40 agonist ivuxolimab. Every receptor here comes from an adult with an advanced solid tumor such as melanoma, head and neck, liver or kidney cancer.

V usage is TRBV7-8 and J usage is TRBJ1-3; D is perhaps TRBD1 (6 bases). V dropped 6 bases and J dropped 2 bases, with 8 bases sitting between them. This CDR3 has 13 residues. Germline V gene sequence: CDR1 SGHVS, CDR2 FQNEAQ. CDR3 amino acids: CASRQGPGNTIYF. Written as DNA, the CDR3 is TGTGCCAGCAGGCAGGGGCCTGGAAACACCATATATTTT.

V and J are TRBV6-5 and TRBJ2-2; D gene uncertain. Trimming pared 7 bases from V and 1 base from J, leaving 10 bases between. CDR1 and CDR2 (germline): MNHEY, SVGAGI. This CDR3 is built from 14 residues. CDR3 nucleotides: TGTGCCAGCACTCGTCTTTTGAACACCGGGGAGCTGTTTTTT. It codes for CASTRLLNTGELFF.

V usage is TRBV5-1 and J usage is TRBJ1-3; D may be TRBD1 (5 bases). The CDR3 consists of 15 residues. Germline loops: CDR1 SGHRS, CDR2 YFSETQ. The germline V and J ends were trimmed by 0 bases and 2 bases, with 9 bases remaining between them. CDR3 nucleotide sequence: TGCGCCAGCAGCTTGGGCGGGACGGCTGGAAACACCATATATTTT. This codes for CASSLGGTAGNTIYF.

Comment on this clone: Compared with germline, one end of the junction differs, possibly owing to a read error. The genes are TRBV7-2 and TRBJ1-2; 9 bases map to TRBD1. This CDR3 has 16 amino acids. Germline V lookup: CDR1 SGHTA, CDR2 FQGNSA. The CDR3 region has the DNA TGTGCCAACAGCTTTTTACCCGGGACAGGGCACTATGGCTACACCTTC. It translates to CANSFLPGTGHYGYTF.

This chain connects TRBV7-3 to TRBJ2-5; D unclear. CDR3 length: 16 amino acids. V was cut by 0 bases and J by 5 bases, with 16 bases left in between. CDR1 is SGHTA, CDR2 FQGTGA, per germline. Here the CDR3 DNA reads TGTGCCAGCAGCTTAACCCCCCAGGTTAGAGGTGAGACCCAGTACTTC. Protein product: CASSLTPQVRGETQYF. Together with reference TRBV7-3 and TRBJ2-5, the CDR3 gives the full variable domain: GAGVSQTPSNKVTEKGKYVELRCDPISGHTALYWYRQSLGQGPEFLIYFQGTGAADDSGLPNDRFFAVRPEGSVSTLKIQRTERGDSAVYLCASSLTPQVRGETQYFGPGTRLLVL.